This TCR beta chain was profiled in a study of blood T cell repertoires in COVID-19. TCRdb's copy holds only in-frame clones and misses some; the assay was immunoSEQ multiplex PCR. The profile shows 200,000 to 300,000 clones, 80% to 90% of them singletons. Germline assignment: CDR1 SGHNT and CDR2 YYREEE (reference sequence). The CDR3 sequence is 15 residues long. Unmatched junction bases numbered 3, after V lost 5 bases and J lost 2 bases. The sequenced sample was peripheral blood. This receptor was taken from a man aged 25-45 years with active or convalescent COVID-19. This sequence joins TRBV5-4 and TRBJ2-2; the match to TRBD1 covers 10 bases. This chain's CDR3 is CASRRDRGNTGELFF. The CDR3 DNA reads TGTGCCAGCAGACGGGACAGGGGAAACACCGGGGAGCTGTTTTTT.